This entry lists 18 T cell receptor beta chains sequenced from one sample in a study of control samples from healthy donors and cancer patients. Method: immunoSEQ multiplex PCR; TCRdb's copy keeps in-frame clones and lacks some. The sample lists about 150,000 clones, roughly 94% occurring once. The sample taken for sequencing was PBMCs. Source of these receptors: a man in his 60s with colorectal cancer.

With respect to this clone: This sample also contains other DNA sequences that code for the same CDR3. The V call is TRBV6-5, the J call TRBJ1-4; TRBD1 matches 10 bases. Trimming cost V 5 bases and J 7 bases; bases outside gene matches: 4. The CDR3 is 14 amino acids. Per the germline V gene, CDR1 is MNHEY and CDR2 is SVGAGI. The CDR3 sequence: CASSRTGGSEKLFF. In DNA, the CDR3 is TGTGCCAGCAGTAGGACAGGGGGAAGTGAAAAACTGTTTTTT.

The genes are TRBV6-6 and TRBJ1-1; the match to TRBD1 covers 7 bases. CDR1 is MNHNY, CDR2 SVGAGI, per germline (reference sequence). Trimming removed 6 bases from V and 2 bases from J; junction bases left unmatched: 9. This CDR3 contains 15 residues. CDR3: CASRQDRTRNTEAFF. Written as DNA, the CDR3 is TGTGCCAGCAGACAGGACAGGACTCGAAACACTGAAGCTTTCTTT.

This chain connects TRBV11-2 to TRBJ2-4, with D possibly being TRBD2 (6 bases). Germline CDR1 SGHAT, CDR2 FQNNGV. V was shortened by 8 bases and J by 1 base, with 21 bases between the two germline ends. This CDR3 has 17 residues. The CDR3 coding sequence is TGTGCCAGCTGCCCCGATGCGGGGCCGATTGCCAAAAACATTCAGTACTTC. Its protein is CASCPDAGPIAKNIQYF.

The J gene is TRBJ2-7, the V gene TRBV4-3; the D gene could be TRBD1 or TRBD2 (6 bases each). Germline CDR1 and CDR2: LGHNA and YSLEER. V dropped 4 bases and J dropped 6 bases, with 16 bases sitting between them. The CDR3 loop spans 14 amino acids. The CDR3 sequence: CASSRAQGGFEQYF. The DNA of the CDR3 is TGCGCCAGCAGCCGAGCCCAAGGGGGGTTCGAGCAGTACTTC.

This chain connects TRBV6-5 to TRBJ2-1, with 8 bases that match TRBD2. The V segment lost 6 bases and the J segment 2 bases; nucleotides outside the gene matches: 6. The CDR3 has 15 amino acids. Germline V CDR1 and CDR2: MNHEY, SVGAGI. The CDR3 here is CASRFTGGAYNEQFF. The CDR3 DNA reads as TGTGCCAGCAGATTCACCGGGGGGGCCTACAATGAGCAGTTCTTC.

The chain is built from TRBV7-2 and TRBJ2-1; 13 bases fit TRBD2. Germline V gives CDR1 SGHTA, CDR2 FQGNSA. This CDR3 is built from 19 residues. Losses at the gene ends were 2 bases for V and 4 bases for J; bases not matched to a gene: 11. CDR3 nucleotide sequence: TGTGCCAGCAGCTTATTGAGCCCGGGACTAGCGGGGCAATACAATGAGCAGTTCTTC. Protein product: CASSLLSPGLAGQYNEQFF.

The chain is built from TRBV7-2 and TRBJ1-2; 8 bases are shared with TRBD1. Germline V lookup: CDR1 SGHTA, CDR2 FQGNSA. J lost 5 bases, V lost 4 bases, and 9 bases had no gene match. The CDR3 covers 15 residues. Written as DNA, the CDR3 is TGTGCCAGCAGCTCACCCAACAGGGGGGGATATGGCTACACCTTC. Translated, it gives CASSSPNRGGYGYTF.

The chain employs TRBV12-3 or TRBV12-4 and TRBJ1-2; D is undetermined. The CDR3 loop spans 12 amino acids. Trimming removed 4 bases at V and 4 bases at J, with 7 bases between. CDR3 residues: CASSSPPYGYTF. The DNA for the CDR3 is TGTGCCAGCAGTTCCCCTCCCTATGGCTACACCTTC.

The J gene is TRBJ1-3, the V gene TRBV6-2 or TRBV6-3, with TRBD1 identical over 7 bases. CDR1 is MNHEY and CDR2 is SVGEGT in the germline V gene. CDR3 length: 14 amino acids. After removal of 5 bases from V and 2 bases from J, the junction contained 3 bases not matched to a gene. The chain's CDR3 is CASSLDRAGNTIYF. The CDR3 DNA reads as TGTGCCAGCAGTCTTGACAGGGCTGGAAACACCATATATTTT.

This clone has a single count. The rearrangement links TRBV10-3 to TRBJ2-3; 8 bases match TRBD1. Germline CDR1 reads ENHRY; CDR2 reads SYGVKD. The CDR3 length is 14 residues. The V and J ends lost 6 bases and 3 bases, in that order; junction bases with no gene match: 5. The CDR3 reads CAIRGQGQTDTQYF. The CDR3 region has the DNA TGTGCCATCAGAGGACAGGGTCAGACAGATACGCAGTATTTT.

The chain's CDR3 is CASSQEWRQGAGTGELFF. For the CDR3, the DNA is TGTGCCAGCAGCCAAGAATGGCGACAGGGGGCTGGCACCGGGGAGCTGTTTTTT. This rearrangement joins TRBV4-2 to TRBJ2-2, with 10 bases lining up with TRBD1. Trimming cost V 0 bases and J 4 bases; bases outside gene matches: 8. CDR3 length: 18 residues. Germline V gene sequence: CDR1 LGHNA, CDR2 YNFKEQ.

This rearrangement joins TRBV6-5 to TRBJ1-6; TRBD1 is a possible D gene (6 bases). Germline CDR1 and CDR2: MNHEY and SVGAGI. The CDR3 is made up of 12 amino acids. V was pared by 6 bases and J by 9 bases, with 9 bases between. CDR3 residues: CASSTGTSPLHF. Written as DNA, the CDR3 is TGTGCCAGCAGCACAGGGACTTCACCCCTCCACTTT.

This clone was seen a single time. The V and J genes are TRBV12-3 or TRBV12-4 and TRBJ1-1, with D perhaps TRBD1 (6 bases). This CDR3 is built from 12 residues. V was trimmed by 7 bases and J by 6 bases, leaving 12 bases between them. CDR3 bases: TGTGCCAGCACAAGGGAGGGGGCTGAAGCTTTCTTT. It codes for CASTREGAEAFF.

The CDR3 loop reads CASSPVGGPGNQPQHF. CDR3 coding DNA: TGTGCCAGCTCACCGGTAGGGGGACCTGGCAATCAGCCCCAGCATTTT. The chain carries TRBV18 and TRBJ1-5; weak D call: TRBD1 (6 bases). This CDR3 has 16 residues. Deletions cut 3 bases from V and 2 bases from J, with 14 bases between. CDR1 and CDR2 (germline): KGHSH, LQKENI. The full variable domain, with the rest looked up from reference TRBV18 and TRBJ1-5, is NAGVMQNPRHLVRRRGQEARLRCSPMKGHSHVYWYRQLPEEGLKFMVYLQKENIIDESGMPKERFSAEFPKEGPSILRIQQVVRGDSAAYFCASSPVGGPGNQPQHFGDGTRLSIL.

This clone was detected only once. The DNA for the CDR3 is TGTGCCAGCAGCTTGAGAGGGGGGCGCGAGCAGTACTTC. Its protein is CASSLRGGREQYF. The rearrangement uses TRBV5-6 and TRBJ2-7; the D gene could be TRBD1 or TRBD2 (6 bases each). The V gene's germline CDR1 is SGHDT and CDR2 YYEEEE. The CDR3 is made up of 13 amino acids. Trimming removed 1 base at V and 6 bases at J, with 11 bases between.

The chain recombines TRBV5-1 with TRBJ1-2; weak D call: TRBD1 (5 bases). There are 14 residues in the CDR3. In germline, CDR1 is SGHRS, CDR2 YFSETQ. The V end was cut by 0 bases, the J end by 8 bases, with 14 bases between. The DNA of the CDR3 is TGCGCCAGCAGCTTGGATCTGGGACGGGAAGGCTACACCTTC. Protein: CASSLDLGREGYTF.

The chain couples TRBV4-2 to TRBJ2-2; tentatively, D is TRBD2 (5 bases). The length of the CDR3 is 14 residues. The germline V and J ends were trimmed by 1 base and 4 bases, with 7 bases remaining between them. The germline V gene encodes CDR1 LGHNA and CDR2 YNFKEQ. CDR3: CASSQAGSTGELFF. In DNA form, the CDR3 reads TGTGCCAGCAGCCAAGCTGGGAGCACCGGGGAGCTGTTTTTT.

CDR3 amino acids: CASSLWSDPEAFF. CDR3 coding DNA: TGTGCCAGCAGCTTATGGTCGGACCCTGAAGCTTTCTTT. This chain joins TRBV7-9 and TRBJ1-1; D call uncertain. Trimming left V 2 bases short and J 6 bases short, with 10 bases between. The CDR3 spans 13 residues. In germline, CDR1 is SEHNR, CDR2 FQNEAQ (reference sequence).